The next 32 T cell receptor beta chains were all read from a single sample in a study of blood T cell repertoires in COVID-19. Profiled with immunoSEQ multiplex PCR; TCRdb holds only in-frame clones, not every one. The table lists 270,000 or so clones, approximately 82% of them singletons. The sequenced sample consisted of peripheral blood. Receptors were obtained from a woman under 30 with acute or convalescent COVID-19.

V is TRBV7-2 and J is TRBJ2-1; TRBD2 agrees at 9 bases. V lost 1 base and J lost 7; bases outside the gene matches: 8. CDR3 length equals 16 residues. Germline lookup yields CDR1 SGHTA and CDR2 FQGNSA. The CDR3 loop reads CASSLGASGISNEQFF. CDR3 DNA: TGTGCCAGCAGCTTAGGTGCTAGCGGGATTTCAAATGAGCAGTTCTTC. The full variable domain, its missing parts supplied by reference TRBV7-2 and TRBJ2-1, is GAGVSQSPSNKVTEKGKDVELRCDPISGHTALYWYRQSLGQGLEFLIYFQGNSAPDKSGLPSDRFSAERTGGSVSTLTIQRTQQEDSAVYLCASSLGASGISNEQFFGPGTRLTVL.

The chain uses TRBV27 and TRBJ1-2, with TRBD1 identical over 7 bases. This CDR3 comprises 13 residues. Trimming removed 2 bases from V and 4 bases from J; junction bases left unmatched: 1. The germline V gene has CDR1 MNHEY and CDR2 SMNVEV (reference sequence). As DNA, the CDR3 is TGTGCCAGCAGTTTAACAGGGGCCTATGGCTACACCTTC. Translation: CASSLTGAYGYTF.

This clone turned up a few times. The chain recombines TRBV28 with TRBJ2-7; D perhaps matches TRBD2 (6 bases). The CDR3 spans 14 residues. Germline V gives CDR1 MDHEN, CDR2 SYDVKM. Trimming pared 3 bases from V and 4 bases from J, leaving 13 bases between. CDR3 in DNA: TGTGCCAGCAGTTTTGCGGGGCAGAAGTACGAGCAGTACTTC. Its translation is CASSFAGQKYEQYF. Full variable domain (outside the CDR3, taken from reference TRBV28 and TRBJ2-7): DVKVTQSSRYLVKRTGEKVFLECVQDMDHENMFWYRQDPGLGLRLIYFSYDVKMKEKGDIPEGYSVSREKKERFSLILESASTNQTSMYLCASSFAGQKYEQYFGPGTRLTVT.

The rearrangement uses TRBV28 and TRBJ2-2, with 9 positions matching TRBD1. CDR1 is MDHEN, CDR2 SYDVKM, per germline. V trimming: 2 bases; J trimming: 6 bases; junction bases outside the gene matches: 7. CDR3 length equals 16 residues. The CDR3 DNA follows: TGTGCCAGCAGTTTAGTTTCGGGACAGGGTTCCGGGGAGCTGTTTTTT. It codes for CASSLVSGQGSGELFF.

The DNA for the CDR3 is TGTGCCAGTCGGGAAGGAGGCACCGGGGAGCTGTTTTTT. Translated, it gives CASREGGTGELFF. This chain links TRBV2 with TRBJ2-2, with D perhaps matching TRBD2 (5 bases). This CDR3 is 13 amino acids long. V was pared by 9 bases and J by 4 bases, with 12 bases between. Germline values: CDR1 SNHLY, CDR2 FYNNEI. The variable domain in full, with the rest retrieved from reference TRBV2 and TRBJ2-2, is EPEVTQTPSHQVTQMGQEVILRCVPISNHLYFYWYRQILGQKVEFLVSFYNNEISEKSEIFDDQFSVERPDGSNFTLKIRSTKLEDSAMYFCASREGGTGELFFGEGSRLTVL.

A few counts support this clone. This chain uses TRBV21-1 with TRBJ2-7; the DNA was not compared with TRBD2, the D call given in the table. TRBV21-1 is reported as a pseudogene. The CDR3 runs 16 residues. CDR3 in DNA: TGTGCCAGCAGCACCCGGACTAGCGGTCTTATTTACGAGCAGTACTTC. Protein sequence: CASSTRTSGLIYEQYF.

The genes are TRBV19 and TRBJ2-5; D possibly corresponds to TRBD1 (6 bases). Per the germline V gene, CDR1 is LNHDA and CDR2 is SQIVND (reference sequence). The ends were cut back, 3 bases at V and 2 bases at J, with 19 bases in the middle. The CDR3 has 17 residues. The DNA of the CDR3 is TGTGCCAGTAGTATCGGGGTCTGGACAGCCGCACAAGAGACCCAGTACTTC. Amino acids: CASSIGVWTAAQETQYF.

This clone was recorded only once. The chain uses TRBV9 and TRBJ2-5, with 10 nucleotides matching TRBD2. The CDR3 spans 17 residues. Germline CDR1 is SGDLS and CDR2 is YYNGEE. The V gene end was trimmed by 0 bases and the J gene end by 5 bases; junction bases not matched to a gene: 10. CDR3 amino acids: CASSVGTLAGSLETQYF. The CDR3 coding sequence is TGTGCCAGCAGCGTAGGAACACTAGCGGGATCCTTGGAGACCCAGTACTTC.

The V call is TRBV29-1, the J call TRBJ1-2; 8 positions match TRBD1. The CDR3 loop spans 10 amino acids. Trimming removed 6 bases from V and 8 bases from J; junction bases left unmatched: 2. Germline V gene data show CDR1 as SQVTM and CDR2 as ANQGSEA. CDR3: CSVGQGGYTF. DNA of the CDR3: TGCAGCGTAGGACAGGGAGGCTACACCTTC.

The chain couples TRBV2 to TRBJ1-4; D not resolved. From germline, CDR1 is SNHLY and CDR2 FYNNEI. Between the trimmed V and J ends, which lost 6 bases and 4 bases, there was a span of 15 bases. The CDR3 spans 15 residues. Written as DNA, the CDR3 is TGTGCCAGCAGGAGGAGGACTGTGGGTAATGAAAAACTGTTTTTT. It specifies CASRRRTVGNEKLFF.

The V call is TRBV10-3, the J call TRBJ2-3; D gene uncertain. Germline assignment: CDR1 ENHRY and CDR2 SYGVKD. The CDR3 runs to 11 residues. The V end was cut by 6 bases, the J end by 3 bases, with 4 bases between. The DNA for the CDR3 is TGTGCCATCAGCCTGACAGATACGCAGTATTTT. This codes for CAISLTDTQYF.

J is TRBJ2-1 and V is TRBV30; TRBD2 matches at 13 bases. CDR1 and CDR2 (germline): GTSNPN, SVGIG (reference sequence). Losses at the gene ends were 3 bases for V and 7 bases for J; bases not matched to a gene: 9. The CDR3 covers 16 residues. The CDR3 DNA reads as TGTGCCTGGAGCCCGGGACTAGCGGGACTTAATAATGAGCAGTTCTTC. Translated, it gives CAWSPGLAGLNNEQFF.

With regard to this clone: Other DNA sequences in this sample translate to the same CDR3. CDR3 sequence reads: CASSFLAGGPNNEQFF. CDR3 in DNA: TGCGCCAGCAGCTTCCTAGCGGGAGGGCCAAACAATGAGCAGTTCTTC. V gene TRBV5-1 combines with J gene TRBJ2-1; 12 nucleotides align to TRBD2. CDR1 is SGHRS, CDR2 YFSETQ, per germline. The CDR3 is 16 residues long. Trimming at V came to 2 bases and at J to 5 bases, leaving 5 bases not matched to a gene.

The gene calls are TRBV28 and TRBJ1-5; D might be TRBD1 (6 bases). V was trimmed by 6 bases and J by 7 bases, leaving 22 bases between them. The germline V gene encodes CDR1 MDHEN and CDR2 SYDVKM. The CDR3 loop spans 16 amino acids. The CDR3 protein is CASSPNLGGGGQPQHF. The CDR3 DNA follows: TGTGCCAGCAGCCCCAATCTCGGGGGCGGGGGACAGCCCCAGCATTTT.

The genes are TRBV19 and TRBJ2-1; TRBD2 aligns across 9 bases. The germline CDR1 and CDR2 sequences are LNHDA and SQIVND (reference sequence). V lost 5 bases to trimming and J lost 5 bases; unmatched junction nucleotides: 7. The CDR3 loop spans 15 amino acids. The DNA of the CDR3 is TGTGCCAGTAGTTCCGGGACTAGCCCAAACAATGAGCAGTTCTTC. It is translated as CASSSGTSPNNEQFF.

This chain uses TRBV2 with TRBJ1-5, with TRBD1 as a possible D gene (6 bases). The germline gives CDR1 SNHLY, CDR2 FYNNEI. The CDR3 has 15 amino acids. V was pared by 2 bases and J by 4 bases, with 12 bases between. CDR3 in amino acids: CASSELYRVNQPQHF. The DNA of the CDR3 is TGTGCCAGCAGTGAACTCTACAGGGTAAATCAGCCCCAGCATTTT.

The rearrangement uses TRBV5-1 and TRBJ1-4; 7 bases map to TRBD1. The CDR3 consists of 17 residues. J lost 3 bases, V lost 4 bases, and 12 bases had no gene match. Germline values: CDR1 SGHRS, CDR2 YFSETQ. In DNA form, the CDR3 reads TGCGCCAGCAGCCTGGGAATGCAGGGGGTGGCTAATGAAAAACTGTTTTTT. It translates to CASSLGMQGVANEKLFF.

The chain uses TRBV11-1 and TRBJ2-7; TRBD1 matches at 10 bases. The CDR3 loop spans 14 amino acids. The germline CDR1 and CDR2 sequences are SGHAT and FQDESV (reference sequence). Trimming took 5 bases from V and 3 from J; bases not matched to a gene: 4. The CDR3 DNA reads TGTGCCAGCAGCAGAGACAGGGGGCTCTACGAGCAGTACTTC. Amino acid sequence: CASSRDRGLYEQYF.

This clone was seen more than once but under ten times. The chain links TRBV27 to TRBJ1-2; 10 bases fit TRBD1. Germline-derived CDR1 and CDR2 are MNHEY and SMNVEV (reference sequence). The CDR3 consists of 14 residues. With V trimmed by 6 bases and J by 5 bases, 6 bases remained unmatched. Here the CDR3 reads CASRLRTGGYGYTF. The CDR3 DNA is TGTGCCAGCAGGCTAAGGACAGGGGGATATGGCTACACCTTC.

This rearrangement joins TRBV2 to TRBJ2-7; TRBD2 matches 9 bases. With 5 bases clipped from V and 3 bases from J, the junction kept 11 bases outside the gene matches. Per the germline V gene, CDR1 is SNHLY and CDR2 is FYNNEI. CDR3 length: 16 amino acids. In nucleotides, the CDR3 is TGTGCCAGCAGTTCAGGGGTAGCGGGAGACCTCTACGAGCAGTACTTC. Amino acid sequence: CASSSGVAGDLYEQYF. The full variable domain, in which reference TRBV2 and TRBJ2-7 provide the parts outside the CDR3, is EPEVTQTPSHQVTQMGQEVILRCVPISNHLYFYWYRQILGQKVEFLVSFYNNEISEKSEIFDDQFSVERPDGSNFTLKIRSTKLEDSAMYFCASSSGVAGDLYEQYFGPGTRLTVT.

V and J are TRBV20-1 and TRBJ2-2; no reliable D call. V dropped 3 bases and J dropped 6 bases, with 14 bases sitting between them. Germline CDR1 and CDR2: DFQATT and SNEGSKA (reference sequence). The CDR3 has 14 residues. The CDR3 DNA sequence: TGCAGTGCTAGTTACCCCGTCGGAGCCGGGGAGCTGTTTTTT. Protein sequence: CSASYPVGAGELFF.

This clone turned up a few times. V is TRBV30 and J is TRBJ1-1; 9 positions match TRBD1. V was pared by 3 bases and J by 3 bases, with 5 bases of the junction left unmatched. This CDR3 is 14 amino acids long. Germline values: CDR1 GTSNPN, CDR2 SVGIG (reference sequence). CDR3 residues: CAWRDRGLYTEAFF. In nucleotides, the CDR3 is TGTGCCTGGAGGGACAGGGGACTGTACACTGAAGCTTTCTTT.

The chain has TRBV30 and TRBJ2-1; TRBD2 agrees at 11 bases. Germline V CDR1 and CDR2: GTSNPN, SVGIG (reference sequence). The V segment lost 3 bases and the J segment 0 bases; nucleotides outside the gene matches: 7. This CDR3 has 17 amino acids. CDR3 nucleotide sequence: TGTGCCTGGAGCCCTCGGGGACTAGCGGCCTCCTACAATGAGCAGTTCTTC. Translation: CAWSPRGLAASYNEQFF.

This clone was counted a few times. CDR3 sequence: CSGRGLAGATQRDTQYF. CDR3 nucleotides: TGCAGCGGCCGAGGACTAGCGGGAGCGACACAAAGGGATACGCAGTATTTT. This chain links TRBV29-1 with TRBJ2-3; the match to TRBD2 covers 13 bases. The CDR3 length is 17 residues. Germline V CDR1 and CDR2: SQVTM, ANQGSEA. V dropped 7 bases and J dropped 6; count of bases not matched to a gene: 16.

The chain joins TRBV28 to TRBJ1-6, with 7 positions matching TRBD1. V shed 3 bases and J 7 bases; nucleotides not matched to a gene: 6. The germline gives CDR1 MDHEN, CDR2 SYDVKM. The CDR3 is 15 residues long. This chain's CDR3 is CASSLGDRANSPLHF. The CDR3 DNA reads as TGTGCCAGCAGTTTGGGAGACAGGGCGAATTCACCCCTCCACTTT. The full variable domain, its missing parts supplied by reference TRBV28 and TRBJ1-6, is DVKVTQSSRYLVKRTGEKVFLECVQDMDHENMFWYRQDPGLGLRLIYFSYDVKMKEKGDIPEGYSVSREKKERFSLILESASTNQTSMYLCASSLGDRANSPLHFGNGTRLTVT.

The V gene is TRBV18, the J gene TRBJ2-1; 9 bases line up with TRBD1. After removal of 2 bases from V and 3 bases from J, the junction contained 2 bases not matched to a gene. This CDR3 region has 15 residues. Germline V CDR1 and CDR2: KGHSH, LQKENI. Written as DNA, the CDR3 is TGTGCCAGCTCACCAGGGACAGGGAACTACAATGAGCAGTTCTTC. This sequence encodes CASSPGTGNYNEQFF.

The CDR3 DNA is TGTGCCAGCAGCCCTAAACTAGCGGGAGGGCTCAATGAGCAGTTCTTC. Its protein is CASSPKLAGGLNEQFF. J is TRBJ2-1 and V is TRBV9; 13 bases align to TRBD2. This CDR3 has 16 amino acids. Per the germline V gene, CDR1 is SGDLS and CDR2 is YYNGEE. V shed 4 bases, J shed 6 bases, and the junction held 7 bases outside the gene matches.

The chain is built from TRBV28 and TRBJ2-7; 8 nucleotides agree with TRBD2. The CDR3 is 15 residues long. CDR1 and CDR2 from the germline V gene are MDHEN and SYDVKM. The V gene end was trimmed by 4 bases and the J gene end by 5 bases; junction bases not matched to a gene: 10. The CDR3 spells CASSSLSGSGNEQYF. As DNA, the CDR3 is TGTGCCAGCAGTTCTTTAAGCGGGAGCGGGAACGAGCAGTACTTC. Combining the CDR3 with reference TRBV28 and TRBJ2-7 gives the whole variable domain DVKVTQSSRYLVKRTGEKVFLECVQDMDHENMFWYRQDPGLGLRLIYFSYDVKMKEKGDIPEGYSVSREKKERFSLILESASTNQTSMYLCASSSLSGSGNEQYFGPGTRLTVT.

This chain links TRBV10-3 with TRBJ2-7; TRBD1 might be the D (6 bases). This CDR3 spans 13 amino acids. In germline, CDR1 is ENHRY, CDR2 SYGVKD. Trimming removed 4 bases at V and 6 bases at J, with 13 bases between. DNA of the CDR3: TGTGCCATCAGTGCGGACAGTACGGGCGAGCAGTACTTC. It codes for CAISADSTGEQYF.

The DNA of the CDR3 is TGTGCCAGTAGTATAAAAGTGGGCCGACTAAAACCCTACGAGCAGTACTTC. Residues: CASSIKVGRLKPYEQYF. J is TRBJ2-7 and V is TRBV19; a possible D gene is TRBD2 (5 bases). V was trimmed by 2 bases and J by 2 bases, leaving 19 bases between them. The CDR3 runs to 17 residues. Germline V gene data show CDR1 as LNHDA and CDR2 as SQIVND (reference sequence). Full variable domain (remainder filled in from reference TRBV19 and TRBJ2-7): DGGITQSPKYLFRKEGQNVTLSCEQNLNHDAMYWYRQDPGQGLRLIYYSQIVNDFQKGDIAEGYSVSREKKESFPLTVTSAQKNPTAFYLCASSIKVGRLKPYEQYFGPGTRLTVT.

J is TRBJ2-7 and V is TRBV7-2; 8 bases line up with TRBD1. V was pared by 5 bases and J by 1 base, with 7 bases of the junction left unmatched. Germline assignment: CDR1 SGHTA and CDR2 FQGNSA. The CDR3 contains 15 residues. CDR3 sequence: CASSLWTGPSYEQYF. The CDR3 nucleotides are TGTGCCAGCAGCCTATGGACAGGGCCTTCCTACGAGCAGTACTTC.

The rearrangement joins TRBV18 to TRBJ2-3; 10 positions agree with TRBD1. J lost 3 bases, V lost 6 bases, and 6 bases had no gene match. This CDR3 region has 15 residues. Germline CDR1 is KGHSH and CDR2 is LQKENI. The CDR3 reads CASSQTGGWTDTQYF. The CDR3 nucleotides are TGTGCCAGCTCCCAGACAGGGGGCTGGACAGATACGCAGTATTTT. The complete variable domain, with remaining parts taken from reference TRBV18 and TRBJ2-3, reads NAGVMQNPRHLVRRRGQEARLRCSPMKGHSHVYWYRQLPEEGLKFMVYLQKENIIDESGMPKERFSAEFPKEGPSILRIQQVVRGDSAAYFCASSQTGGWTDTQYFGPGTRLTVL.